This T cell receptor beta chain was obtained from a study of blood T cell repertoires in COVID-19. Study as a whole: The study drew acute and convalescent COVID-19 samples from the United States, Italy and Spain.

Original data processing: Amplification from reference gene primers served as the basis for estimated nucleated cell counts. The repertoire was sequenced with immunoSEQ multiplex PCR; TCRdb's copy has only in-frame clones and lacks some. The DNA was the basis for D and trimming; V, J and clone size are from that table. The data show tens of thousands of clones, about 80% seen once. The length of the CDR3 is 15 residues. V lost 5 bases and J lost 7; bases outside the gene matches: 10. CDR1 and CDR2 from the germline V gene are MDHEN and SYDVKM. The V gene is TRBV28, the J gene TRBJ1-5, with 8 bases that match TRBD1. The material sequenced was peripheral blood. This TCR came from a man aged 55 to 70 with active or convalescent COVID-19. CDR3 DNA sequence: TGTGCCAGCAGTACCTCAGGGGGCGAGAGCCAGCCCCAGCATTTT. This sequence encodes CASSTSGGESQPQHF.